This TCR beta chain was retrieved from a study of blood T cell repertoires in COVID-19. Only in-frame clones appear in the TCRdb table, and some are missing; sequencing was by immunoSEQ multiplex PCR. This sample has 120,000 to 150,000 clones; roughly 79% occur once, and the top ten carry approximately 8.4%. This clone was detected a few times. Germline trimming cut 4 bases from V and 5 bases from J; bases unmatched to any gene: 9. This CDR3 is built from 15 residues. Germline CDR1 MNHNY, CDR2 SVGAGI (reference sequence). The source is a human donor with acute or convalescent COVID-19. The donor label of this sample is uncertain. The rearrangement uses TRBV6-6 and TRBJ2-7; TRBD2 matches 9 bases. The sequenced material came from peripheral blood. CDR3 bases: TGTGCCAGCAGTTCCGTGGCGGGGGGGCCTAACGAGCAGTACGTC. Its translation is CASSSVAGGPNEQYV.